Sequencing of this TCR beta chain was carried out in a study of OX40 agonist ivuxolimab in advanced cancers. Study summary: Patient treatment consisted of intravenous ivuxolimab administration every 2 weeks at 0.01 to 10 mg/kg. Study outcomes and limitations: Several nonresponders also turned out to have low normalized T-cell clonal expansion.

Patients who had autoimmune disease history or got systemic immunosuppression were left out. About this clone itself: As yet, its antigen is unknown.

Sequencing used immunoSEQ multiplex PCR; TCRdb keeps in-frame clones, though not all of them. The data contain tens of thousands of clones, 65% to 85% of them seen just once; the ten biggest clones take up around 1%. The TCR sequence derives from an adult with an advanced solid tumor such as melanoma, head and neck, liver or kidney cancer. The specimen comprised CD4+ or CD8+ T cells sorted from blood, sampled in a trial of the OX40 agonist ivuxolimab.

The CDR3 DNA follows: TGTGCCAGCAGTAGCGGGGGGTTGGTAGATACGCAGTATTTT. This sequence encodes CASSSGGLVDTQYF. The chain carries TRBV27 and TRBJ2-3, with 9 bases that match TRBD2. The CDR3 spans 14 residues. Germline-derived CDR1 and CDR2 are MNHEY and SMNVEV (reference sequence). V was pared by 5 bases and J by 5 bases, with 5 bases of the junction left unmatched.